These 10 T cell receptor beta chains originate from one sample sequenced in a study of cytomegalovirus exposure and HLA in healthy donors. 60 Vbeta and 13 Jbeta primers were used in PCR. Produced via immunoSEQ multiplex PCR; TCRdb's table is partial and in-frame only. The sample carries roughly 120,000 clones, about 68% recorded once. Sequencing used PBMCs. Receptor source: a woman aged 40-49 years in good health and CMV-seropositive.

The chain recombines TRBV18 with TRBJ2-5, with D possibly being TRBD2 (5 bases). Trimming removed 2 bases from V and 5 bases from J, with 9 bases in between. Germline CDR1 reads KGHSH; CDR2 reads LQKENI. The CDR3 totals 13 residues. The CDR3 here is CASSPRLSETQYF. In nucleotides, the CDR3 is TGTGCCAGCTCACCAAGACTATCCGAGACCCAGTACTTC.

The chain is built from TRBV28 and TRBJ1-4; TRBD1 aligns across 9 bases. The CDR3 runs 15 residues. The germline gives CDR1 MDHEN, CDR2 SYDVKM. V was pared by 2 bases and J by 5 bases, with 3 bases of the junction left unmatched. This chain's CDR3 is CASSLPGTGNEKLFF. The CDR3 coding sequence is TGTGCCAGCAGTTTACCCGGGACAGGGAATGAAAAACTGTTTTTT.

This clone turned up a few times. The chain couples TRBV27 to TRBJ1-5, with a tentative D call TRBD1 (6 bases). V dropped 3 bases and J dropped 1 base, with 10 bases sitting between them. Germline-derived CDR1 and CDR2 are MNHEY and SMNVEV (reference sequence). The CDR3 is 15 residues long. The CDR3 region is CASSFGQGSNQPQHF. The CDR3 DNA follows: TGTGCCAGCAGTTTCGGGCAGGGGAGCAATCAGCCCCAGCATTTT.

This clone has more than one count but fewer than ten. The rearrangement joins TRBV28 to TRBJ1-6; unclear D gene. V lost 4 bases and J lost 7, with 11 bases in between. The CDR3 has 14 amino acids. Germline CDR1 reads MDHEN; CDR2 reads SYDVKM. In DNA, the CDR3 is TGTGCCAGCAGTTCACTACGGGAGAATTCACCCCTCCACTTT. Its protein product is CASSSLRENSPLHF.

This clone was observed a few times. This chain links TRBV11-2 with TRBJ2-5; TRBD2 agrees at 7 bases. With 6 bases clipped from V and 4 bases from J, the junction kept 5 bases outside the gene matches. The germline V gene encodes CDR1 SGHAT and CDR2 FQNNGV. The CDR3 has 13 residues. CDR3 residues: CASRWGGSETQYF. The CDR3 coding sequence is TGTGCCAGCAGGTGGGGGGGGTCAGAGACCCAGTACTTC.

The chain recombines TRBV7-2 with TRBJ1-4, with D perhaps matching TRBD1 (6 bases). The CDR3 has 15 residues. Trimming took off 0 bases at V and 4 bases at J, with 9 bases between the two ends. Germline CDR1 and CDR2: SGHTA and FQGNSA. This CDR3 reads CASSLAQGYNEKLFF. The CDR3 bases are TGTGCCAGCAGCTTAGCGCAGGGGTATAATGAAAAACTGTTTTTT.

The rearrangement joins TRBV29-1 to TRBJ2-5; 8 bases are a match to TRBD2. The CDR3 contains 16 residues. The germline V gene has CDR1 SQVTM and CDR2 ANQGSEA. The V and J ends lost 2 bases and 5 bases, in that order; junction bases with no gene match: 13. CDR3 DNA sequence: TGCAGCGTTGAATATGAAGCGGGAGCGCTGGGGGAGACCCAGTACTTC. It yields the protein CSVEYEAGALGETQYF.

The chain is built from TRBV27 and TRBJ2-5; D is undetermined. The J call is doubtful: the DNA matches TRBJ2-7 better. This CDR3 has 13 residues. Germline V gene sequence: CDR1 MNHEY, CDR2 SMNVEV (reference sequence). CDR3 in amino acids: CASSGVRSYEQYF. The CDR3 DNA reads as TGTGCCAGCAGTGGAGTCCGCTCCTACGAGCAGTACTTC.

The chain is built from TRBV6-1 and TRBJ2-7, with 9 positions matching TRBD1. The CDR3 length is 14 residues. Germline V CDR1 and CDR2: MNHNS, SASEGT. Trimming removed 4 bases from V and 6 bases from J; junction bases left unmatched: 7. The CDR3, as DNA: TGTGCCAGCAGTGGCACCGGGACAGGGCCCGAGCAGTACTTC. This codes for CASSGTGTGPEQYF.

This clone has more than one count but fewer than ten. This CDR3 reads CASSYGTGSNEQFF. Written as DNA, the CDR3 is TGTGCCAGCAGTTACGGGACAGGAAGTAATGAGCAGTTCTTC. This rearrangement joins TRBV6-5 to TRBJ2-1, with 8 bases lining up with TRBD1. J lost 7 bases, V lost 2 bases, and 4 bases had no gene match. Germline assignment: CDR1 MNHEY and CDR2 SVGAGI. This CDR3 region has 14 residues.